This T cell receptor beta chain was captured by sequencing in a study of shared clonotypes between healthy human individuals. V was pared by 4 bases and J by 6 bases, with 16 bases between. The CDR3 is 15 residues long. Germline V lookup: CDR1 SGDLS, CDR2 YYNGEE. TCRdb's table, derived via immunoSEQ multiplex PCR, lists solely in-frame clones and lacks some. The sample shows roughly 1 million clones, about 77% of them seen only once. This clonotype was obtained from a man aged 18 to 30 in good health. The sequenced sample was memory CD4+ T cells sorted from blood. Subset meaning: CD45RA-negative fraction. V gene TRBV9 combines with J gene TRBJ2-2; D perhaps matches TRBD2 (7 bases). The CDR3 DNA reads TGTGCCAGCAGCCCTAGTTCGCGGGGGCCCGGGGAGCTGTTTTTT. Translated, it gives CASSPSSRGPGELFF.